Here is one TCR beta chain with its context. The antigen is not known. Sorting of CD4+ naive, central memory, regulatory and stem cell-like memory cells was performed via CD45RO/CCR7/CD25/CD127/CD95/CD27. The data were obtained in a study of beta chain features in type 1 diabetes. Study results and limitations: More deletions and fewer insertions at VDJ junctions were found in patients with type 1 diabetes.

Reverse transcribing all isolated RNA meant expressed TCRB transcripts were sequenced. Method: immunoSEQ multiplex PCR; TCRdb's copy keeps in-frame clones and lacks some. The table shows hundreds of thousands of clones, with approximately 13% occurring only once. V shed 6 bases and J shed 0 bases, with 16 bases lying between them. Germline V gene data show CDR1 as SNHLY and CDR2 as FYNNEI. This CDR3 has 16 residues. The sequenced sample was naive CD4+ T cells from blood. This TCR derives from a man under 40 in good health. This chain connects TRBV2 to TRBJ2-3, with D possibly matching TRBD2 (5 bases). CDR3 sequence: CASSPGRARSTDTQYF. The CDR3, as DNA: TGTGCCAGCAGCCCTGGGCGGGCTAGGAGCACAGATACGCAGTATTTT. Filled out from reference TRBV2 and TRBJ2-3, the complete variable domain reads EPEVTQTPSHQVTQMGQEVILRCVPISNHLYFYWYRQILGQKVEFLVSFYNNEISEKSEIFDDQFSVERPDGSNFTLKIRSTKLEDSAMYFCASSPGRARSTDTQYFGPGTRLTVL.